The present T cell receptor beta chain was sequenced within a study of metastatic and nonmetastatic thyroid tumors. Study context: Patients with malignant and benign thyroid disease provided blood and tumor or nodule tissue, whose repertoires were compared.

About this clone itself: The antigen remains unidentified.

Study conclusions and caveats: Benign nodules reportedly had significantly lower TCR beta diversity than malignant thyroid tumors in blood and tumor.

Thyroid surgery was performed in patients who had received no treatment beforehand. Trimming removed 5 bases from V and 8 bases from J; junction bases left unmatched: 2. The germline gives CDR1 MNHEY, CDR2 SMNVEV (reference sequence). This CDR3 contains 12 residues. Methods used by the authors: To classify distant metastasis in papillary thyroid cancer, a model was built from CDR3 differences across clinicopathological groups. TCRdb reassembled clones from the PCR reads with MiXCR. In this record, the V and J calls reflect TCRdb's handling and not the investigators' own analysis. This sample yields around 26,000 clones, of which about 3.9% are seen a single time; 3.2% belongs to the top ten.

This chain joins TRBV27 and TRBJ2-1; the match to TRBD2 covers 8 bases. The sample was blood. The sequence was collected from a male donor with papillary thyroid cancer or a benign thyroid nodule (not recorded which). Some clones in this sample may be carry-over from other donors' samples. Here the CDR3 reads CASSGLAYEQFF. DNA of the CDR3: TGTGCCAGCAGTGGACTAGCCTATGAGCAGTTCTTC.